The clone carrying this T cell receptor (beta chain) was observed a handful of times. The antigen remains undetermined. The study, taken as a whole, reports: The TCR gene usage of tumor memory CD4+ T cells clustered together with blood and lymph node memory CD4+ cells and with lymph node naive CD4+ cells.

Memory CD4+ cells were defined as CD4+CD45RO+CD25-. Semi-nested PCR with Nested Universal Primer A followed constant-region reverse priming of full-length variable regions. One entry per CDR3 protein results from TCRdb running MiXCR on the 5' RACE reads. The profile shows fewer than 80,000 distinct CDR3 sequences, approximately 23% of them singletons. Trimming at V came to 5 bases and at J to 3 bases, leaving 6 bases not matched to a gene. CDR3 length equals 16 residues. The germline V gene encodes CDR1 KGHDR and CDR2 SFDVKD. The sample was memory CD4+ T cells sorted from a lymph node. Noted subset: memory CD4+ T cells, CD4+CD45RO+CD25-. The chain employs TRBV24-1 and TRBJ2-3; 11 bases are a match to TRBD2. The source is a female donor with breast cancer. CDR3 sequence reads: CATSVDGTSGTDTQYF. CDR3 DNA sequence: TGTGCCACCAGTGTAGATGGGACTAGCGGTACAGATACGCAGTATTTT.